The 30 T cell receptor beta chains presented below share a single source sample, sequenced in a study of blood T cell repertoires in COVID-19. The protocol was immunoSEQ multiplex PCR, while the TCRdb copy is restricted to in-frame clones and leaves out a portion. The sample consists of almost 250,000 clones, 65% to 90% of them appearing once. Sequences were obtained from PBMCs or T cells enriched from blood (not recorded which). The origin of the receptors is a woman aged 45-65 years with acute COVID-19.

The gene calls are TRBV4-3 and TRBJ1-2; no definite D call. V was clipped by 0 bases and J by 2 bases, with 7 bases between them. Germline loops: CDR1 LGHNA, CDR2 YSLEER. CDR3 size: 14 residues. CDR3 in amino acids: CASSQDAENYGYTF. CDR3 coding DNA: TGCGCCAGCAGCCAAGATGCGGAGAACTATGGCTACACCTTC.

This clone was counted only a few times. The chain uses TRBV2 and TRBJ1-1, with 7 bases matching TRBD1. The CDR3 consists of 15 residues. Germline CDR1 is SNHLY and CDR2 is FYNNEI. V dropped 6 bases and J dropped 3; count of bases not matched to a gene: 10. In DNA, the CDR3 is TGTGCCAGCAGGACAGGGAGAGAAAGGTACACTGAAGCTTTCTTT. Its protein product is CASRTGRERYTEAFF.

The chain carries TRBV30 and TRBJ2-3, with 10 bases lining up with TRBD2. The germline gives CDR1 GTSNPN, CDR2 SVGIG (reference sequence). Unmatched junction bases numbered 8, after V lost 2 bases and J lost 6 bases. The CDR3 is 15 amino acids. The CDR3 DNA follows: TGTGCCTGGAGTATTAGCGGGGGGCTTGTTGATACGCAGTATTTT. This sequence encodes CAWSISGGLVDTQYF.

The V call is TRBV14, the J call TRBJ1-3; D not certain. With 4 bases removed from V and 1 base from J, the gap between germline ends came to 14 bases. In germline, CDR1 is SGHDN, CDR2 FVKESK. This CDR3 is built from 16 residues. The CDR3 sequence is CASSPAGRRSGNTIYF. CDR3 nucleotides: TGTGCCAGCAGCCCTGCGGGGAGAAGGTCTGGAAACACCATATATTTT.

The gene calls are TRBV4-3 and TRBJ2-1; D may be TRBD2 (5 bases). With 3 bases removed from V and 15 bases from J, the gap between germline ends came to 18 bases. The CDR3 totals 13 residues. Germline V gene lookup returns CDR1 LGHNA and CDR2 YSLEER. The DNA of the CDR3 is TGCGCCAGCAGCCAGGAGGTCACCCGGAGGTCGTTCTTC. It specifies CASSQEVTRRSFF.

The chain recombines TRBV4-2 with TRBJ2-7; no definite D call. CDR1 is LGHNA, CDR2 YNFKEQ, per germline. The CDR3 loop spans 13 amino acids. V lost 0 bases and J lost 4, with 7 bases in between. This CDR3 reads CASSQDMEYEQYF. CDR3 bases: TGTGCCAGCAGCCAAGATATGGAGTACGAGCAGTACTTC.

The V gene is TRBV11-2, the J gene TRBJ1-4; TRBD1 matches 9 bases. There are 15 residues in the CDR3. The J segment lost 8 bases and the V segment lost 5 bases, leaving 9 bases of the junction unmatched. Germline lookup yields CDR1 SGHAT and CDR2 FQNNGV. This chain's CDR3 is CASSPGQGGKEKLFF. CDR3 nucleotide sequence: TGTGCCAGCAGCCCGGGACAGGGCGGAAAGGAAAAACTGTTTTTT.

The J gene is TRBJ1-1, the V gene TRBV9; 8 nucleotides line up with TRBD1. Germline loops: CDR1 SGDLS, CDR2 YYNGEE. V lost 3 bases, J lost 3 bases, and 7 bases stayed unmatched. The CDR3 spans 15 residues. CDR3 nucleotide sequence: TGTGCCAGCAGCGGGACAGGGATGATAGACACTGAAGCTTTCTTT. Residues: CASSGTGMIDTEAFF.

The table lists this clone with a count of one. The chain has TRBV30 and TRBJ1-5; maybe TRBD1 (5 bases). Germline V gene lookup returns CDR1 GTSNPN and CDR2 SVGIG (reference sequence). The V end lost 0 bases, the J end lost 0 bases, and 12 bases lay between the germline ends. The CDR3 consists of 16 residues. CDR3 sequence reads: CAWSVQGRDSNQPQHF. The DNA of the CDR3 is TGTGCCTGGAGTGTACAAGGCAGGGATAGCAATCAGCCCCAGCATTTT.

This chain uses TRBV30 with TRBJ1-2; TRBD1 matches 9 bases. The trim removed 5 bases at V and 8 bases at J, leaving 6 bases unmatched. Germline assignment: CDR1 GTSNPN and CDR2 SVGIG (reference sequence). The CDR3 has 12 residues. Here the CDR3 DNA reads TGTGCCTGGGGAGACAGGGGGAGAGGCTACACCTTC. Protein product: CAWGDRGRGYTF.

In this sample, this clone turned up once. V gene TRBV30 combines with J gene TRBJ1-2; 10 bases agree with TRBD1. CDR1 and CDR2 (germline): GTSNPN, SVGIG (reference sequence). J lost 4 bases, V lost 4 bases, and 6 bases had no gene match. CDR3 length: 14 residues. The CDR3 here is CAWKGQGYSYGYTF. DNA for the CDR3: TGTGCCTGGAAGGGACAGGGGTATAGCTATGGCTACACCTTC.

This chain connects TRBV7-2 to TRBJ2-1; 12 nucleotides agree with TRBD2. Losses at the gene ends were 1 base for V and 7 bases for J; bases not matched to a gene: 5. The CDR3 contains 16 residues. CDR1 is SGHTA, CDR2 FQGNSA, per germline. The CDR3 region is CASSLVTSGGMNEQFF. In DNA form, the CDR3 reads TGTGCCAGCAGCTTAGTTACTAGCGGGGGGATGAATGAGCAGTTCTTC.

As to this clone: The same CDR3 can be traced to other DNA sequences in this sample. The chain is built from TRBV2 and TRBJ1-1; tentatively, D is TRBD1 (6 bases). This CDR3 has 12 residues. Trimming removed 9 bases at V and 2 bases at J, with 10 bases between. Germline values: CDR1 SNHLY, CDR2 FYNNEI. The CDR3 nucleotides read TGTGCCAGTAGACAGGCTAACACTGAAGCTTTCTTT. Protein product: CASRQANTEAFF. Drawing the rest from reference TRBV2 and TRBJ1-1, the complete variable domain is EPEVTQTPSHQVTQMGQEVILRCVPISNHLYFYWYRQILGQKVEFLVSFYNNEISEKSEIFDDQFSVERPDGSNFTLKIRSTKLEDSAMYFCASRQANTEAFFGQGTRLTVV.

The chain joins TRBV30 to TRBJ1-5; a possible D gene is TRBD1 (6 bases). The CDR3 has 15 amino acids. Germline CDR1 reads GTSNPN; CDR2 reads SVGIG (reference sequence). V was pared by 0 bases and J by 3 bases, with 12 bases between. DNA of the CDR3: TGTGCCTGGAGTGTAAATAGGGGACACAATCAGCCCCAGCATTTT. It translates to CAWSVNRGHNQPQHF.

This chain connects TRBV7-2 to TRBJ1-1, with D perhaps matching TRBD1 (5 bases). Germline CDR1 and CDR2: SGHTA and FQGNSA. Trimming cost V 6 bases and J 1 base, with 18 bases left between them. The CDR3 is 16 amino acids. CDR3 nucleotide sequence: TGTGCCAGCAGTACAAGGGGAGGGTGGGGGAACACTGAAGCTTTCTTT. Translating it yields CASSTRGGWGNTEAFF. The entire variable domain, with the rest obtained from reference TRBV7-2 and TRBJ1-1, is as follows: GAGVSQSPSNKVTEKGKDVELRCDPISGHTALYWYRQSLGQGLEFLIYFQGNSAPDKSGLPSDRFSAERTGGSVSTLTIQRTQQEDSAVYLCASSTRGGWGNTEAFFGQGTRLTVV.

This chain joins TRBV18 and TRBJ1-4, with 7 bases matching TRBD1. V dropped 0 bases and J dropped 8; count of bases not matched to a gene: 6. The germline CDR1 and CDR2 sequences are KGHSH and LQKENI. This CDR3 is built from 15 residues. CDR3 DNA sequence: TGTGCCAGCTCACCACCGAGGGACAGCGAGGAAAAACTGTTTTTT. This translates into CASSPPRDSEEKLFF.

The chain carries TRBV4-1 and TRBJ1-1; maybe TRBD1 (5 bases). The CDR3 is made up of 15 amino acids. The V and J ends lost 4 bases and 4 bases respectively, with 16 bases between them. In germline, CDR1 is MGHRA, CDR2 YSYEKL. The CDR3 loop is CASSLERQGSTEAFF. CDR3 coding DNA: TGCGCCAGCAGCCTAGAGAGGCAGGGCAGCACTGAAGCTTTCTTT.

This chain uses TRBV11-2 with TRBJ1-2, with a possible D match to TRBD1 (6 bases). V was clipped by 5 bases and J by 3 bases, with 16 bases between them. The V gene's germline CDR1 is SGHAT and CDR2 FQNNGV. This CDR3 has 15 amino acids. The CDR3, as DNA: TGTGCCAGCAGCCCACGGGCTTCAGGGGACTATGGCTACACCTTC. This encodes CASSPRASGDYGYTF. Combining the CDR3 with reference TRBV11-2 and TRBJ1-2 gives the whole variable domain EAGVAQSPRYKIIEKRQSVAFWCNPISGHATLYWYQQILGQGPKLLIQFQNNGVVDDSQLPKDRFSAERLKGVDSTLKIQPAKLEDSAVYLCASSPRASGDYGYTFGSGTRLTVV.

The V gene is TRBV5-1, the J gene TRBJ2-1; D gene unclear. Trimming took 4 bases from V and 3 from J, leaving 11 bases between them. In germline, CDR1 is SGHRS, CDR2 YFSETQ. This CDR3 spans 14 amino acids. CDR3 loop: CASSPYGYYNEQFF. In nucleotides, the CDR3 is TGCGCCAGCAGCCCTTACGGGTACTACAATGAGCAGTTCTTC.

The chain recombines TRBV11-3 with TRBJ2-1; 7 nucleotides match TRBD2. J gave up 8 bases and V 1 base, and 8 bases lay outside the gene matches. The CDR3 is made up of 15 amino acids. CDR1 and CDR2 from the germline V gene are SGHNT and YENEEA. For the CDR3, the DNA is TGTGCCAGCAGCTTAGGGGCCGGCGGGGGTCATGAGCAGTTCTTC. Translating gives CASSLGAGGGHEQFF.

V is TRBV2 and J is TRBJ1-1; 11 positions agree with TRBD1. The CDR3 spans 13 residues. The J segment lost 10 bases and the V segment lost 8 bases, leaving 9 bases of the junction unmatched. Germline V gene sequence: CDR1 SNHLY, CDR2 FYNNEI. The chain's CDR3 is CASPPGQGVVAFF. DNA of the CDR3: TGTGCCAGCCCACCGGGACAGGGGGTGGTAGCTTTCTTT.

The chain couples TRBV6-6 to TRBJ1-6, with 10 positions matching TRBD1. This CDR3 has 15 amino acids. Trimming removed 2 bases from V and 9 bases from J; junction bases left unmatched: 4. From germline, CDR1 is MNHNY and CDR2 SVGAGI (reference sequence). CDR3 nucleotides: TGTGCCAGCAGTTACACCGGGACAGGGGTTTCACCCCTCCACTTT. This sequence encodes CASSYTGTGVSPLHF.

The chain has TRBV6-2 or TRBV6-3 and TRBJ2-1; 7 nucleotides agree with TRBD2. V lost 5 bases, J lost 6 bases, and 16 bases stayed unmatched. Germline values: CDR1 MNHEY, CDR2 SVGEGT. The CDR3 runs to 17 residues. CDR3 in amino acids: CASSHPGKGRVGNEQFF. The CDR3 DNA sequence: TGTGCCAGCAGTCACCCGGGAAAAGGGAGGGTTGGCAATGAGCAGTTCTTC.

The rearrangement links TRBV11-3 to TRBJ1-1; D ambiguous. V dropped 1 base and J dropped 0 bases, with 3 bases sitting between them. The germline V gene has CDR1 SGHNT and CDR2 YENEEA. The CDR3 spans 13 residues. CDR3 sequence (DNA): TGTGCCAGCAGCTTAGCCTTGAACACTGAAGCTTTCTTT. As protein: CASSLALNTEAFF.

This clone was recorded many times. The chain is built from TRBV19 and TRBJ2-7, with TRBD2 as a possible D gene (5 bases). Germline CDR1 reads LNHDA; CDR2 reads SQIVND (reference sequence). V dropped 11 bases and J dropped 0 bases, with 20 bases sitting between them. There are 15 residues in the CDR3. The DNA for the CDR3 is TGTGCCTCCCATATGGGTCCGGGATACTCCTACGAGCAGTACTTC. Translating gives CASHMGPGYSYEQYF.

The gene calls are TRBV4-3 and TRBJ1-5; D is uncertain. With 0 bases removed from V and 7 bases from J, the gap between germline ends came to 10 bases. Per the germline V gene, CDR1 is LGHNA and CDR2 is YSLEER. CDR3 size: 14 residues. The CDR3 DNA is TGCGCCAGCAGCCAAGATCTTTTGGCCCAGCCCCAGCATTTT. This encodes CASSQDLLAQPQHF.

The chain joins TRBV6-8 to TRBJ1-3, with a weak D call TRBD1 (5 bases). CDR1 and CDR2 from the germline V gene are MNHGY and SAAAGT. Trimming removed 5 bases from V and 0 bases from J, with 20 bases in between. This CDR3 has 18 amino acids. CDR3: CASSNRQWSCFSGNTIYF. CDR3 nucleotide sequence: TGTGCCAGCAGTAATCGACAGTGGTCCTGCTTCTCTGGAAACACCATATATTTT.

This clone was counted only a few times. The rearrangement links TRBV6-5 to TRBJ1-6; TRBD1 matches 10 bases. From germline, CDR1 is MNHEY and CDR2 SVGAGI. The V gene end was trimmed by 6 bases and the J gene end by 7 bases; junction bases not matched to a gene: 3. CDR3 size: 14 residues. The CDR3 protein is CASRRQGANSPLHF. The CDR3 DNA reads as TGTGCCAGCAGACGACAGGGGGCGAATTCACCCCTCCACTTT.

This sequence joins TRBV4-3 and TRBJ1-1; D perhaps matches TRBD1 (6 bases). Germline V gene data show CDR1 as LGHNA and CDR2 as YSLEER. V was cut by 0 bases and J by 11 bases, with 16 bases left in between. CDR3 size: 14 residues. This chain's CDR3 is CASSQEGRGSWAFF. The CDR3 nucleotides read TGCGCCAGCAGCCAAGAAGGCAGGGGATCCTGGGCTTTCTTT.

The V and J genes are TRBV9 and TRBJ1-2; TRBD1 agrees at 9 bases. Germline values: CDR1 SGDLS, CDR2 YYNGEE. V gave up 0 bases and J gave up 8 bases; unmatched junction bases: 8. This CDR3 comprises 15 residues. The CDR3 sequence is CASSVAGGQGAGYTF. The CDR3 nucleotides read TGTGCCAGCAGCGTAGCTGGGGGACAGGGCGCCGGCTACACCTTC.